Sequencing of this T cell receptor beta chain was carried out in a study of cytomegalovirus exposure and HLA in healthy donors. Study outcomes and limitations: Earlier analysis yielded a pattern in which most TCR beta V segments were productive about 90% or about 30% of the time.

This clone was detected a few times. What it recognizes is unknown. Germline trimming cut 3 bases from V and 0 bases from J; bases unmatched to any gene: 5. The CDR3 loop spans 16 amino acids. Germline values: CDR1 MDHEN, CDR2 SYDVKM. This PCR relied on a set of 60 Vbeta primers and 13 Jbeta primers. Method: immunoSEQ multiplex PCR; TCRdb's copy keeps in-frame clones and lacks some. The data hold about 270,000 clones, with under 80% observed a single time. Input material: PBMCs. The clonotype comes from a female donor in good health and CMV-seronegative. V usage is TRBV28 and J usage is TRBJ1-1; 9 nucleotides match TRBD1. CDR3: CASSFPGQGMNTEAFF. The CDR3, as DNA: TGTGCCAGCAGTTTCCCCGGACAGGGGATGAACACTGAAGCTTTCTTT.